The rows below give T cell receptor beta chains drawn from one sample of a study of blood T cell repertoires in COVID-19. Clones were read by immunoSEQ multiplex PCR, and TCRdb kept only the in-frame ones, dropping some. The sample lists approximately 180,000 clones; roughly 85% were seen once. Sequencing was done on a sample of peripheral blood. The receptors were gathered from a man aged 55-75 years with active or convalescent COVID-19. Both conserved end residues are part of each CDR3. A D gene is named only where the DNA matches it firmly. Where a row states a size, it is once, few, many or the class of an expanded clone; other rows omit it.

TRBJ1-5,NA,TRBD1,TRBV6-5,TGTGCCAGCAGTTTCGACAGGGGTTACCAGCCCCAGCATTTT,CASSFDRGYQPQHF
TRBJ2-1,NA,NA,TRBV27,TGTGCCAGCAGCTCCTATGGGGCCTCCTACAATGAGCAGTTCTTC,CASSSYGASYNEQFF
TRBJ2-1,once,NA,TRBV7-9,TGTGCCAGCAGCTTCAGAGGGAACTACAATGAGCAGTTCTTC,CASSFRGNYNEQFF
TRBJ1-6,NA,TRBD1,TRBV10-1,TGCGCCAGCAGTGAGATTTTGGGGACAGGGCATTCACCCCTCCACTTT,CASSEILGTGHSPLHF
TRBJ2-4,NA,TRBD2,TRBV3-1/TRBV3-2,TGTGCCAGCAGCCGCCTAGCGGGGTCAGCCAAAAACATTCAGTACTTC,CASSRLAGSAKNIQYF
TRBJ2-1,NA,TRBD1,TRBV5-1,TGCGCCAGCAGCTTGGTTGCGGGACAGGGTAGCAATGAGCAGTTCTTC,CASSLVAGQGSNEQFF
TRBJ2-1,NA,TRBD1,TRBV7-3,TGTGCCAGCAGCTTACAACAGGGGCTCGGGGAGCAGTTCTTC,CASSLQQGLGEQFF
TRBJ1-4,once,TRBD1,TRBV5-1,TGCGCCAGCTCAGGACAGGGGGCAACTAATGAAAAACTGTTTTTT,CASSGQGATNEKLFF
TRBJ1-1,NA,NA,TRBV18,TGTGCCAGTCTAGGGGGGGCGGATAGCACTGAAGCTTTCTTT,CASLGGADSTEAFF
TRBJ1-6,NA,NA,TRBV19,TGTGCCAGTAGGGCGACTGAGAGGGATTCACCCCTCCACTTT,CASRATERDSPLHF
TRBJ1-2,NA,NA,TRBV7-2,TGTGCCAGCAGCTTAGGAGCCTTCTATGGCTACACCTTC,CASSLGAFYGYTF
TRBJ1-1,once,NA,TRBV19,TGTGCCAGTAGTATTAGGGGAAGGGACACTGAAGCTTTCTTT,CASSIRGRDTEAFF
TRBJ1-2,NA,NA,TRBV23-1,TGCGCCAGCAGTCAATCGACTGCTCAGCCCGATGGCTACACCTTC,CASSQSTAQPDGYTF
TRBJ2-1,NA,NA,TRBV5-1,TGCGCCAGCAGTCGCGACCTAGGTGATGAGCAGTTCTTC,CASSRDLGDEQFF
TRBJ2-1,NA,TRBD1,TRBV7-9,TGTGCCAGCAGCTTAGGTTATGGACAGGCAGCCCGCAATGAGCAGTTCTTC,CASSLGYGQAARNEQFF
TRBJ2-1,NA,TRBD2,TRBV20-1,TGCAGTGGCACTAGCGGGGATGAGCAGTTCTTC,CSGTSGDEQFF
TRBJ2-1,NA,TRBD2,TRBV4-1,TGCGCCAGCAGCCAAGGGGTTAGGACTAGCGCCCGCCATGAGCAGTTCTTC,CASSQGVRTSARHEQFF
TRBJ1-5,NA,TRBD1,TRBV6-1,TGTGCCAGCAGTGCTACAGGGGGCTCTCGCAATCAGCCCCAGCATTTT,CASSATGGSRNQPQHF
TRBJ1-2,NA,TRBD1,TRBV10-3,TGTGCCATCAGTGGGGACAGGGAAATTTACGACTATGGCTACACCTTC,CAISGDREIYDYGYTF
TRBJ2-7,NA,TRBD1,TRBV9,TGTGCCAGCAGCGGGACAGGGGCCCCCTACGAGCAGTACTTC,CASSGTGAPYEQYF
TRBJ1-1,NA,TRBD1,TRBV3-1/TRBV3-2,TGTGCCAGCAGCCTGAACAGGGGGGAGACGGAAGCTTTCTTT,CASSLNRGETEAFF
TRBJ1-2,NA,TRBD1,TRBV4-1,TGCGCCAGCAGCCTCGGGACAGGGGGAGACTATGGCTACACCTTC,CASSLGTGGDYGYTF
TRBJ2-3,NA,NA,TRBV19,TGTGCCAGTAGTATCTCTACTTCCGGGACAAGAAGATCAGATACGCAGTATTTT,CASSISTSGTRRSDTQYF
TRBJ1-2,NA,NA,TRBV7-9,TGTGCCAGCAGCCCCAGGGTTTTGGGCTACACCTTC,CASSPRVLGYTF
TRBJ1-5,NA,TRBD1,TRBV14,TGTGCCAGCAGCCAATATGGACAGGTCGAGCGTCAGCCCCAGCATTTT,CASSQYGQVERQPQHF
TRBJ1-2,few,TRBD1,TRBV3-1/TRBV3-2,TGTGCCAGCAGCCAGGAGACAGGGACCTATGGCTACACCTTC,CASSQETGTYGYTF
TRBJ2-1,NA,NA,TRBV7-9,TGTGCCAGCACCCAGCTGGGCAGCCGGACAATAAAGGAGCAGTTCTTC,CASTQLGSRTIKEQFF
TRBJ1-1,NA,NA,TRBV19,TGTGCCAGTACCCCCGGGACATATTTTAACACTGAAGCTTTCTTT,CASTPGTYFNTEAFF